The 25 T cell receptor beta chains below come from one sample, sequenced in a study of vaccination and CD4 T cells after COVID-19. Antigens of these TCRs are unknown. Oncomine TCR Beta short-read sequencing was applied to DNA from cultured CD4+ T cells. TCRdb ran MiXCR on the PCR reads and lists one entry per CDR3 protein. Seen here are just over 14,000 distinct CDR3 sequences, approximately 53% observed once, and the top ten hold more than 10%. This sample's treatment: roughly 11-day PBMC culture with coronavirus spike peptide pools or control peptides (ViraFEST assay). Material for sequencing was CD4+ T cells from blood, cultured in vitro. The receptors stem from a human donor who had recovered from COVID-19.

V and J are TRBV19 and TRBJ2-5; D may be TRBD1 or TRBD2 (5 bases each). V was cut by 7 bases and J by 5 bases, with 17 bases left in between. This CDR3 comprises 14 residues. Per the germline V gene, CDR1 is LNHDA and CDR2 is SQIVND (reference sequence). In nucleotides, the CDR3 is TGTGCCAGTACCGATGGGGGATTATCGGAGACCCAGTACTTC. Translated, it gives CASTDGGLSETQYF.

The V gene is TRBV20-1, the J gene TRBJ2-3; D is unclear. The CDR3 has 12 residues. CDR1 DFQATT and CDR2 SNEGSKA come from the germline V gene (reference sequence). V was shortened by 6 bases and J by 1 base, with 8 bases between the two germline ends. CDR3 in amino acids: CSAPDRTDTQYF. CDR3 bases: TGCAGTGCCCCGGATCGCACAGATACGCAGTATTTT.

Here the CDR3 DNA reads TGCGCCACTCACCACAGCACAGATACGCAGTATTTT. Amino acids: CATHHSTDTQYF. The rearrangement uses TRBV10-2 and TRBJ2-3, with D unclear. The CDR3 runs to 12 residues. With 10 bases removed from V and 0 bases from J, the gap between germline ends came to 8 bases. Germline V gene lookup returns CDR1 WSHSY and CDR2 SAAADI.

This clonotype is termed medium-sized. The CDR3 reads CATARSGQQETQYF. Written as DNA, the CDR3 is TGTGCCACTGCGCGGTCTGGCCAGCAAGAGACCCAGTACTTC. The V gene is TRBV2, the J gene TRBJ2-5; D unresolved. V was trimmed by 10 bases and J by 2 bases, leaving 17 bases between them. CDR1 is SNHLY and CDR2 is FYNNEI in the germline V gene. The CDR3 is made up of 14 amino acids.

The gene calls are TRBV5-1 and TRBJ2-1; D is unresolved. This CDR3 has 12 amino acids. Trimming stripped 1 base from V and 9 bases from J, with 8 bases between. The germline CDR1 and CDR2 sequences are SGHRS and YFSETQ. The CDR3 nucleotides are TGCGCCAGCAGCTTGACGACGACTGAGCAGTTCTTC. This encodes CASSLTTTEQFF.

The chain has TRBV11-2 and TRBJ2-7, with 11 bases lining up with TRBD1. Germline loops: CDR1 SGHAT, CDR2 FQNNGV. The CDR3 runs 16 residues. The J segment lost 4 bases and the V segment lost 1 base, leaving 6 bases of the junction unmatched. In nucleotides, the CDR3 is TGTGCCAGCAGCTTAGGGGGCGGGACAGGGGGGTACGAGCAGTACTTC. Translating it yields CASSLGGGTGGYEQYF.

In DNA form, the CDR3 reads TGTGCCAGCAGTCTAGGGAGGGCTGAAGCTTTCTTT. Translated, it gives CASSLGRAEAFF. The genes are TRBV28 and TRBJ1-1, with D uncertain. The CDR3 runs to 12 residues. The V gene lost 5 bases and the J gene lost 6 bases, with 10 bases spanning the gap. Germline assignment: CDR1 MDHEN and CDR2 SYDVKM.

This clonotype has more than one count but fewer than ten. The chain combines TRBV28 with TRBJ1-6, with D uncertain. Germline CDR1 is MDHEN and CDR2 is SYDVKM. This CDR3 has 15 residues. The germline V and J ends were trimmed by 7 bases and 8 bases, with 18 bases remaining between them. In DNA, the CDR3 is TGTGCCAGCACAACGATCCCGAGCTCCTATTCACCCCTCCACTTT. Protein product: CASTTIPSSYSPLHF.

The rearrangement joins TRBV18 to TRBJ2-5; the D is unclear. This CDR3 spans 13 amino acids. V gave up 2 bases and J gave up 5 bases, with 9 bases separating them. CDR1 and CDR2 from the germline V gene are KGHSH and LQKENI. The CDR3 is CASSPAPRETQYF. The CDR3 coding sequence is TGTGCCAGCTCACCAGCCCCCAGGGAGACCCAGTACTTC. The variable domain in full, completed from reference TRBV18 and TRBJ2-5, reads NAGVMQNPRHLVRRRGQEARLRCSPMKGHSHVYWYRQLPEEGLKFMVYLQKENIIDESGMPKERFSAEFPKEGPSILRIQQVVRGDSAAYFCASSPAPRETQYFGPGTRLLVL.

This chain links TRBV15 with TRBJ2-5; unclear D gene. The V gene's germline CDR1 is LNHNV and CDR2 YYDKDF (reference sequence). This CDR3 comprises 15 residues. V shed 4 bases and J shed 1 base, with 13 bases lying between them. The CDR3 here is CATSTNPYPQETQYF. As DNA, the CDR3 is TGTGCCACCAGCACAAACCCTTACCCCCAAGAGACCCAGTACTTC.

This clonotype has more than one count but fewer than ten. The chain links TRBV20-1 to TRBJ1-3, with D unresolved. The V and J ends lost 0 bases and 0 bases respectively, with 9 bases between them. Germline V CDR1 and CDR2: DFQATT, SNEGSKA (reference sequence). This CDR3 contains 15 residues. The CDR3 sequence is CSARDLAGSGNTIYF. The CDR3 bases are TGCAGTGCTAGAGATCTGGCAGGCTCTGGAAACACCATATATTTT.

V usage is TRBV7-4 and J usage is TRBJ1-5; 7 bases map to TRBD1. The CDR3 contains 15 residues. The junction had 6 bases not matched to a gene; V was cut back by 6 bases and J by 1 base. Germline CDR1 SGHVT, CDR2 SQSDAQ. The CDR3 is CASRSGTASNQPQHF. CDR3 coding DNA: TGTGCCAGCAGATCCGGGACAGCGAGCAATCAGCCCCAGCATTTT.

This chain links TRBV12-3 or TRBV12-4 with TRBJ2-5, with TRBD2 identical over 7 bases. Germline trimming cut 5 bases from V and 5 bases from J; bases unmatched to any gene: 5. The CDR3 covers 13 residues. The CDR3 DNA sequence: TGTGCCAGCAGTACCGGACTAGGGGAGACCCAGTACTTC. It is translated as CASSTGLGETQYF.

This chain uses TRBV19 with TRBJ1-1; a weak D match, TRBD1 (5 bases). Germline V gene sequence: CDR1 LNHDA, CDR2 SQIVND (reference sequence). V was shortened by 7 bases and J by 6 bases, with 21 bases between the two germline ends. The CDR3 consists of 15 residues. For the CDR3, the DNA is TGTGCCAGTACCCCACTGAATCTTGACAGCGCTGAAGCTTTCTTT. Amino acid sequence: CASTPLNLDSAEAFF.

This chain uses TRBV2 with TRBJ2-1; D is ambiguous. This CDR3 has 12 residues. V was clipped by 7 bases and J by 5 bases, with 9 bases between them. Germline V CDR1 and CDR2: SNHLY, FYNNEI. CDR3 region: CASTPEDNEQFF. The CDR3 DNA follows: TGTGCCAGCACCCCAGAAGACAATGAGCAGTTCTTC.

The table lists this clonotype with a few counts. The V and J genes are TRBV5-4 and TRBJ1-2, with a possible D match to TRBD1 (5 bases). The V end lost 4 bases, the J end lost 5 bases, and 9 bases lay between the germline ends. Germline assignment: CDR1 SGHNT and CDR2 YYREEE (reference sequence). There are 12 residues in the CDR3. The CDR3 loop is CASSEGTYGYTF. In nucleotides, the CDR3 is TGTGCCAGCAGCGAGGGGACGTATGGCTACACCTTC.

The chain employs TRBV28 and TRBJ1-2; D remains ambiguous. The germline CDR1 and CDR2 sequences are MDHEN and SYDVKM. V was pared by 2 bases and J by 8 bases, with 12 bases between. This CDR3 has 13 amino acids. The CDR3 is CASSLPKSGGYTF. As DNA, the CDR3 is TGTGCCAGCAGTTTACCGAAATCGGGGGGCTACACCTTC.

This chain joins TRBV7-2 and TRBJ1-2; tentative D call: TRBD1 (5 bases). This CDR3 is 15 amino acids long. V was trimmed by 0 bases and J by 4 bases, leaving 12 bases between them. Per the germline V gene, CDR1 is SGHTA and CDR2 is FQGNSA. The DNA for the CDR3 is TGTGCCAGCAGCTTAGCCTCCACAGGAATCTATGGCTACACCTTC. Amino acids: CASSLASTGIYGYTF.

V usage is TRBV19 and J usage is TRBJ2-5; 9 bases are a match to TRBD2. Germline CDR1 reads LNHDA; CDR2 reads SQIVND (reference sequence). Trimming cost V 7 bases and J 1 base; bases outside gene matches: 7. The CDR3 totals 15 residues. The CDR3 nucleotides are TGTGCCAGTAAGGAACTAGCGGGTGGCCAAGAGACCCAGTACTTC. Translating gives CASKELAGGQETQYF.

This chain links TRBV20-1 with TRBJ2-7; no firm D call. This CDR3 spans 11 amino acids. The V and J ends lost 6 bases and 2 bases respectively, with 8 bases between them. Germline V gene lookup returns CDR1 DFQATT and CDR2 SNEGSKA (reference sequence). CDR3 bases: TGCAGTGCACCTTCCACCTACGAGCAGTACTTC. It specifies CSAPSTYEQYF.

CDR3 residues: CASSPGTGGTYEQYF. As DNA, the CDR3 is TGTGCCAGCAGCCCGGGGACAGGGGGCACCTACGAGCAGTACTTC. The V gene is TRBV11-2, the J gene TRBJ2-7; 12 bases agree with TRBD1. The trim removed 5 bases at V and 2 bases at J, leaving 4 bases unmatched. This CDR3 is built from 15 residues. Germline CDR1 SGHAT, CDR2 FQNNGV. The full variable domain, in which reference TRBV11-2 and TRBJ2-7 provide the parts outside the CDR3, is EAGVAQSPRYKIIEKRQSVAFWCNPISGHATLYWYQQILGQGPKLLIQFQNNGVVDDSQLPKDRFSAERLKGVDSTLKIQPAKLEDSAVYLCASSPGTGGTYEQYFGPGTRLTVT.

The rearrangement links TRBV9 to TRBJ2-5; 7 bases fit TRBD2. V dropped 4 bases and J dropped 5; count of bases not matched to a gene: 8. Germline CDR1 SGDLS, CDR2 YYNGEE. The CDR3 is 14 residues long. The CDR3, as DNA: TGTGCCAGCAGCCCCTGGGAGGGTAGGGAGACCCAGTACTTC. Translating it yields CASSPWEGRETQYF.

The chain employs TRBV6-1 and TRBJ1-4; D is unresolved. The CDR3 extends over 12 amino acids. The V gene lost 5 bases and the J gene lost 7 bases, with 8 bases spanning the gap. CDR1 is MNHNS and CDR2 is SASEGT in the germline V gene. CDR3 region: CASSRTGEKLFF. CDR3 DNA sequence: TGTGCCAGCAGTCGGACCGGTGAAAAACTGTTTTTT.

The chain combines TRBV6-1 with TRBJ2-3; a weak D match, TRBD2 (5 bases). The CDR3 length is 16 residues. V lost 8 bases, J lost 1 base, and 19 bases lay in between. Germline CDR1 is MNHNS and CDR2 is SASEGT. The CDR3: CASGRRQIGGTDTQYF. CDR3 DNA: TGTGCCAGCGGGAGAAGGCAGATTGGGGGCACAGATACGCAGTATTTT.

This chain uses TRBV6-2 or TRBV6-3 with TRBJ1-1; D unclear. V gave up 0 bases and J gave up 2 bases, with 4 bases separating them. The germline gives CDR1 MNHEY, CDR2 SVGEGT. The CDR3 is made up of 13 amino acids. The CDR3 nucleotides read TGTGCCAGCAGTTACTCGGACAACACTGAAGCTTTCTTT. It translates to CASSYSDNTEAFF.